These T cell receptor beta chains were read from a single sample in a study of shared clonotypes between healthy human individuals. Method: immunoSEQ multiplex PCR; TCRdb's copy keeps in-frame clones and lacks some. The data hold about 680,000 clones, with 90% to 95% observed a single time. The sequenced sample consisted of naive CD8+ T cells sorted from blood. These receptors were collected from a man younger than 45 in good health. Both conserved end residues are part of each CDR3. Fields, in order: V gene, D gene, clone size, J gene, CDR3 DNA, CDR3 protein. D genes are given only for firm matches. Clone size is given for some rows only: seen once, a few or many times, or a class if the clone is expanded.

>TRBV4-1|TRBD1|-|TRBJ1-2
TGCGCCAGCAGCACCCGACAGGGAAACTATGGCTACACCTTC
CASSTRQGNYGYTF
>TRBV30|-|-|TRBJ2-7
TGTGCCTGGAGTCCACAGGGTCCGGATGAGCAGTACTTC
CAWSPQGPDEQYF
>TRBV4-1|TRBD2|few|TRBJ2-7
TGCGCCAGCAGCCAGGGACTAGCCTACGAGCAGTACTTC
CASSQGLAYEQYF
>TRBV6-1|TRBD2|-|TRBJ2-1
TGTGCCAGCAGCGCAAGCGGGAGGGCGAGGAATGAGCAGTTCTTC
CASSASGRARNEQFF
>TRBV5-4|-|-|TRBJ1-4
TGTGCCAGCAGCTTGGATGCCATTAATGAAAAACTGTTTTTT
CASSLDAINEKLFF
>TRBV27|-|few|TRBJ1-2
TGTGCCAGCAGTTTAGGACAGACTAACTATGGCTACACCTTC
CASSLGQTNYGYTF
>TRBV27|TRBD1|-|TRBJ2-7
TGTGCCAGCAGTTGGGCCGGGACAGGGTTCGAGCAGTACTTC
CASSWAGTGFEQYF
>TRBV4-1|TRBD2|-|TRBJ2-3
TGCGCCAGCAGCCCATTCGCCGGGACTAGTGGCACAGATACGCAGTATTTT
CASSPFAGTSGTDTQYF
>TRBV5-6|-|-|TRBJ2-1
TGTGCCAGCAGCTTGGACGACAATGAGCAGTTCTTC
CASSLDDNEQFF
>TRBV15|TRBD2|-|TRBJ2-2
TGTGCCACCAGCAGAGATGGGGGGGTGAACACCGGGGAGCTGTTTTTT
CATSRDGGVNTGELFF
>TRBV30|TRBD1|-|TRBJ1-5
TGTGCCTGGACGGAGACAGGGGAATATCAGCCCCAGCATTTT
CAWTETGEYQPQHF
>TRBV29-1|-|-|TRBJ2-1
TGCAGCGTTGAAGGAAGAGGGGACCACGCGAACAATGAGCAGTTCTTC
CSVEGRGDHANNEQFF
>TRBV5-1|TRBD2|-|TRBJ2-2
TGCGCCAGCAGCCCAGCCACTAGCGGGAGATATTCCGGGGAGCTGTTTTTT
CASSPATSGRYSGELFF